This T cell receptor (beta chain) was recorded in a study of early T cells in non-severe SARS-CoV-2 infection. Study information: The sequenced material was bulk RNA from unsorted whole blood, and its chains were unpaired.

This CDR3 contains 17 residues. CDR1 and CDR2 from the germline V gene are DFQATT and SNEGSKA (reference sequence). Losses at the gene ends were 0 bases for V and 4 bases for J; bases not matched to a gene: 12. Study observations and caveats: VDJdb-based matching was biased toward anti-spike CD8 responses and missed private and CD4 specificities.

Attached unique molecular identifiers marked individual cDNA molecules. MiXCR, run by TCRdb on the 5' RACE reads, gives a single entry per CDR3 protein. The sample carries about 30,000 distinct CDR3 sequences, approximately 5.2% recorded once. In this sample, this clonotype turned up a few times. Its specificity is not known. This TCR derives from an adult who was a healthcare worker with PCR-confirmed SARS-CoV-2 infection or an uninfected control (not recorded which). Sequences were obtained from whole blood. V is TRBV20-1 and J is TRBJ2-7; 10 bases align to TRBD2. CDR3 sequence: CSARDLSGRASLYEQYF. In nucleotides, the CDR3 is TGCAGTGCTAGAGATCTCAGCGGGAGGGCCTCTCTTTACGAGCAGTACTTC.